This T cell receptor (beta chain) was identified in a study of T cell responses to AZD1222 COVID-19 vaccine. Study observations and caveats: At study baseline, merely several AZD1222 recipients were seropositive. Spike-specific TCR depth and breadth grew after two AZD1222 doses. With dominance at 160-218 and 743-854, vaccine-associated CD4 TCRs spanned spike. Donor demographics were predominantly white British with a female majority; clonal diversity may be underestimated.

The method was immunoSEQ multiplex PCR; TCRdb's version includes in-frame clones alone and lacks a portion of them. Among some 150,000 clones listed, roughly 86% were seen once. Worth noting for this clone: Its antigen is as yet unknown. Other nucleotide sequences from this sample produce the same CDR3.

The specimen was peripheral blood, collected 28 days after the second AZD1222 dose. This TCR was recovered from an adult who received the AZD1222 COVID-19 vaccine.

This CDR3 is CASSTLGTGGTEAFF. CDR3 sequence (DNA): TGTGCCAGTAGTACCCTGGGGACAGGGGGGACTGAAGCTTTCTTT. The chain carries TRBV19 and TRBJ1-1; 11 bases align to TRBD1. CDR3 size: 15 residues. Trimming cost V 4 bases and J 5 bases; bases outside gene matches: 6. Germline loops: CDR1 LNHDA, CDR2 SQIVND (reference sequence).